Listed below are T cell receptor beta chains from one sample, sequenced in a study of Graves' ophthalmopathy and Graves' hyperthyroidism. MiXCR, run by TCRdb on the multiplex PCR reads, gives a single entry per CDR3 protein. The sample carries about 400,000 distinct CDR3 sequences, 15% to 20% recorded once. Sequenced: peripheral blood. These receptors were collected from a woman between 18 and 30 years old with Graves' ophthalmopathy. Both conserved end residues are part of each CDR3. A D gene is named only where the DNA matches it firmly. Clone size is not always given. Where it is, it says once, few, many or a class for expanded clones.

V gene	J gene	D gene	clone size	CDR3 DNA	CDR3 protein
TRBV12-3/TRBV12-4	TRBJ1-1	.	many	TGTGCCAGCGTGACCCCCCCGAGAACTGAAGCTTTCTTT	CASVTPPRTEAFF
TRBV6-1	TRBJ2-5	.	.	TGTGCCAGCATCTCTAAATCCGAGCCCAAAGAGACCCAGTACTTC	CASISKSEPKETQYF
TRBV9	TRBJ1-1	.	many	TGTGCCAGCAGCGTAGGGCCGGAGAACACTGAAGCTTTCTTT	CASSVGPENTEAFF
TRBV29-1	TRBJ1-2	.	many	TGCAGCGTTCCCCATAGGGGAGCTAACTATGGCTACACCTTC	CSVPHRGANYGYTF
TRBV12-3/TRBV12-4	TRBJ1-2	.	.	TGTGCCAGCAGTAGCCGCCCCCGGGACAACTATGGCTACACCTTC	CASSSRPRDNYGYTF
TRBV29-1	TRBJ1-2	.	.	TGCAGCGTTGGCAGGGGCAGCGGTGGCTACACCTTC	CSVGRGSGGYTF
TRBV28	TRBJ1-5	.	many	TGTGCCAGCAGTTGGGCCCGAGACCGCAATCAGCCCCAGCATTTT	CASSWARDRNQPQHF
TRBV29-1	TRBJ1-5	.	many	TGCAGCGTTGAAGCAGGGGGCAATCAGCCCCAGCATTTT	CSVEAGGNQPQHF
TRBV29-1	TRBJ2-5	.	many	TGCAGCGTTGAAGATCCGATCAGGGATCAAGAGACCCAGTACTTC	CSVEDPIRDQETQYF
TRBV6-2/TRBV6-3	TRBJ1-1	.	many	TGTGCCAGCAGTTACTCCCCCGGGAGGTGGAACACTGAAGCTTTCTTT	CASSYSPGRWNTEAFF
TRBV12-3/TRBV12-4	TRBJ2-7	TRBD1	many	TGTGCCAGCAGTTTTACCCCCCGGACAGGGGGCTTTGGTTACTACGAGCAGTACTTC	CASSFTPRTGGFGYYEQYF
TRBV7-2	TRBJ1-5	.	many	TGTGCCAGCAGCTTGGGTCAGGGGCCTATGGGGCAGCATTTT	CASSLGQGPMGQHF
TRBV12-3/TRBV12-4	TRBJ1-2	.	many	TGTGCCAGCAGTTTAGGCCGGGGGGTTAACTATGGCTACACCTTC	CASSLGRGVNYGYTF
TRBV28	TRBJ2-7	.	many	TGTGCCAGCAGTTTGAGGAGATTTACCCCCTACGAGCAGTACTTC	CASSLRRFTPYEQYF
TRBV12-3/TRBV12-4	TRBJ1-2	TRBD1	.	TGTGCCAGCAGTTCGACAGGGGAGAGTGGCTACACCTTC	CASSSTGESGYTF
TRBV12-3/TRBV12-4	TRBJ1-3	.	many	TGTGCCAGCAGTTTATACCCGGGAGGAAACACCATATATTTT	CASSLYPGGNTIYF
TRBV12-3/TRBV12-4	TRBJ1-5	TRBD1	.	TGTGCCAGCAGTGGACTCGGGACAGGGAATCAGCCCCAGCATTTT	CASSGLGTGNQPQHF
TRBV6-5	TRBJ1-1	.	many	TGTGCCAGCATAGGGTCAGTTGGAGCTTTCTTT	CASIGSVGAFF